These 17 T cell receptor beta chains were sequenced from one sample in a study of identical twins. TCRdb re-called the 5' RACE reads through MiXCR, storing one row per CDR3 protein. The table shows more than 250,000 distinct CDR3 sequences, with roughly 8.6% occurring only once. These data also formed part of another study, on yellow fever vaccine responses in identical twins.

What was sequenced was memory (CD45RO+) T cells sorted from blood. These TCRs come from a woman between 18 and 29 years old in good health.

The table lists this clonotype with a few counts. As DNA, the CDR3 is TGTGCCAGCAGCTCGCGTCAGGGAAGAGGGCAGTTCTTC. This gives the protein CASSSRQGRGQFF. V usage is TRBV11-1 and J usage is TRBJ2-1; maybe TRBD1 (5 bases). V was pared by 4 bases and J by 12 bases, with 16 bases between. The germline gives CDR1 SGHAT, CDR2 FQDESV (reference sequence). The CDR3 is 13 residues long.

The CDR3 here is CATSRLHSGANVLTF. The DNA of the CDR3 is TGTGCCACCAGCAGATTACACTCTGGGGCCAACGTCCTGACTTTC. The chain employs TRBV15 and TRBJ2-6; no definite D call. The V end was cut by 2 bases, the J end by 0 bases, with 5 bases between. The CDR3 spans 15 residues. Germline V CDR1 and CDR2: LNHNV, YYDKDF (reference sequence).

The genes are TRBV6-2 or TRBV6-3 and TRBJ2-7; TRBD2 matches 11 bases. The germline CDR1 and CDR2 sequences are MNHEY and SVGEGT. V gave up 0 bases and J gave up 0 bases; unmatched junction bases: 13. The length of the CDR3 is 20 residues. The CDR3 sequence: CASSYSTASGGSDVSYEQYV. Here the CDR3 DNA reads TGTGCCAGCAGTTACTCGACGGCTAGCGGGGGGTCTGACGTCTCCTACGAGCAGTACGTC.

CDR3 amino acids: CASGSLRSNEKLFF. DNA of the CDR3: TGTGCCAGCGGGTCGTTACGGAGTAATGAAAAACTGTTTTTT. V usage is TRBV28 and J usage is TRBJ1-4; D not certain. This CDR3 contains 14 residues. Germline-derived CDR1 and CDR2 are MDHEN and SYDVKM. V shed 8 bases and J shed 4 bases, with 14 bases lying between them.

The chain couples TRBV7-2 to TRBJ2-7; D could derive from TRBD1 or TRBD2 (5 bases each). The CDR3 totals 14 residues. Trimming cost V 5 bases and J 7 bases, with 18 bases left between them. Germline CDR1 and CDR2: SGHTA and FQGNSA. The CDR3 DNA follows: TGTGCCAGCAGCCCCTTTGGGGGAGAAAGAGAGCAGTACTTC. Protein: CASSPFGGEREQYF.

The chain links TRBV5-1 to TRBJ2-1; D might be TRBD2 (6 bases). Trimming cost V 4 bases and J 8 bases, with 13 bases left between them. Germline V CDR1 and CDR2: SGHRS, YFSETQ. The CDR3 totals 13 residues. CDR3 in DNA: TGCGCCAGCAGCCAGACTAGGACCGATGAGCAGTTCTTC. It specifies CASSQTRTDEQFF.

This clonotype was observed many times. CDR3 in amino acids: CASTPTGTSGGLQFF. CDR3 sequence (DNA): TGTGCCAGCACCCCAACCGGGACTAGCGGGGGGTTGCAGTTCTTC. The chain combines TRBV6-1 with TRBJ2-1; 15 bases match TRBD2. From germline, CDR1 is MNHNS and CDR2 SASEGT. The CDR3 length is 15 residues. After removal of 7 bases from V and 12 bases from J, the junction contained 10 bases not matched to a gene.

The rearrangement links TRBV11-2 to TRBJ1-1, with 8 bases that match TRBD1. This CDR3 is built from 15 residues. CDR1 is SGHAT, CDR2 FQNNGV, per germline. With 5 bases clipped from V and 1 base from J, the junction kept 6 bases outside the gene matches. CDR3 coding DNA: TGTGCCAGCAGCACTCGACAGGGGACGAACACTGAAGCTTTCTTT. It yields the protein CASSTRQGTNTEAFF.

This chain joins TRBV4-2 and TRBJ2-7, with D tentatively TRBD1 (6 bases). Germline V lookup: CDR1 LGHNA, CDR2 YNFKEQ. The V and J ends lost 0 bases and 0 bases respectively, with 6 bases between them. The CDR3 spans 14 residues. The CDR3 nucleotides read TGTGCCAGCAGCCAAGAGGACAGCTCCTACGAGCAGTACTTC. Protein sequence: CASSQEDSSYEQYF.

The V gene is TRBV6-4, the J gene TRBJ2-3; 9 bases map to TRBD2. With 3 bases clipped from V and 4 bases from J, the junction kept 8 bases outside the gene matches. The CDR3 spans 16 residues. Per germline, CDR1 MRHNA and CDR2 SNTAGT. CDR3 region: CASSEGGGRGADTQYF. DNA for the CDR3: TGTGCCAGCAGTGAAGGCGGCGGGAGGGGCGCAGATACGCAGTATTTT.

The gene calls are TRBV13 and TRBJ1-2; perhaps TRBD1 as D (5 bases). Looked up from germline, CDR1 is PRHDT and CDR2 is FYEKMQ (reference sequence). The CDR3 has 16 amino acids. V was trimmed by 4 bases and J by 5 bases, leaving 20 bases between them. The CDR3 here is CASSSRDVLVGYGYTF. CDR3 DNA: TGTGCCAGCAGCTCCAGGGACGTCTTAGTTGGGTATGGCTACACCTTC.

V and J are TRBV10-3 and TRBJ2-1; tentative D call: TRBD2 (5 bases). V was clipped by 0 bases and J by 4 bases, with 13 bases between them. From germline, CDR1 is ENHRY and CDR2 SYGVKD. This CDR3 has 16 residues. The CDR3 DNA sequence: TGTGCCATCAGTGAGTCGAAGGTCGAGGGATACAATGAGCAGTTCTTC. This sequence encodes CAISESKVEGYNEQFF.

This clonotype has a count of ten or more. The chain has TRBV10-3 and TRBJ2-5; 8 bases line up with TRBD2. The CDR3 length is 17 residues. Trimming took 0 bases from V and 2 from J; bases not matched to a gene: 8. CDR1 and CDR2 (germline): ENHRY, SYGVKD. Here the CDR3 DNA reads TGTGCCATCAGTGAGTCTTGGGTAGCGGGATCTCAAGAGACCCAGTACTTC. Its protein product is CAISESWVAGSQETQYF.

J is TRBJ1-2 and V is TRBV11-2; D is undetermined. The CDR3 contains 13 residues. V dropped 5 bases and J dropped 8 bases, with 15 bases sitting between them. Germline CDR1 is SGHAT and CDR2 is FQNNGV. The CDR3 DNA sequence: TGTGCCAGCAGCCAGAGCGGGGTGAGCGGCTACACCTTC. It specifies CASSQSGVSGYTF.

The rearrangement uses TRBV7-6 and TRBJ1-2; TRBD1 matches 7 bases. V lost 5 bases and J lost 2; bases outside the gene matches: 14. The CDR3 covers 17 residues. Germline CDR1 SGHVS, CDR2 FNYEAQ. In nucleotides, the CDR3 is TGTGCCAGCAGCCCGACTCTCGGACAGGCCCCGAACTATGGCTACACCTTC. Its protein product is CASSPTLGQAPNYGYTF.

This clonotype was seen many times. V usage is TRBV3-1 and J usage is TRBJ2-7; D possibly matches TRBD1 or TRBD2 (5 bases each). V was cut by 1 base and J by 3 bases, with 7 bases left in between. In germline, CDR1 is LGHDT, CDR2 YNNKEL (reference sequence). The CDR3 totals 13 residues. CDR3 bases: TGTGCCAGCAGCCAAGGGGGACGCTACGAGCAGTACGTC. It specifies CASSQGGRYEQYV.

This clonotype was detected a few times. The chain has TRBV20-1 and TRBJ2-5; 8 bases match TRBD1. This CDR3 is built from 15 residues. With 6 bases clipped from V and 3 bases from J, the junction kept 12 bases outside the gene matches. Per the germline V gene, CDR1 is DFQATT and CDR2 is SNEGSKA (reference sequence). The CDR3 spells CSAKSGQGFKETQYF. The DNA for the CDR3 is TGCAGTGCCAAGTCAGGACAGGGCTTTAAAGAGACCCAGTACTTC.